Sequencing of this T cell receptor (beta chain) was carried out in a study of blood T cell repertoires in COVID-19. At the level of the study: The origin of the acute and convalescent COVID-19 samples was the United States, Italy and Spain. PBMCs, B-cell-depleted T cells, or T cells were the source of the cDNA or gDNA that made up the material.

The CDR3 contains 14 residues. Per germline, CDR1 SGHDT and CDR2 YYEEEE. V shed 2 bases and J 9 bases; nucleotides not matched to a gene: 6. Authors' processing steps: How many nucleated cells were present was estimated from reference gene primer amplification. TCRdb's copy holds only in-frame clones and misses some; the assay was immunoSEQ multiplex PCR. V and J calls and clone size are as listed in that table; D and trimming were resolved from the DNA. Of around 200,000 clones listed, roughly 90% were seen once; the top ten hold about 1.7%. The clonotype was recovered from a man younger than 35 with active or convalescent COVID-19. The material sequenced was peripheral blood. The gene calls are TRBV5-6 and TRBJ2-1; 9 nucleotides align to TRBD1. The CDR3 protein is CASSFRTGVPEQFF. The CDR3 DNA is TGTGCCAGCAGCTTCAGGACAGGGGTACCTGAGCAGTTCTTC.